This T cell receptor beta chain was profiled in a study of regulatory T cells in long-lasting Graves disease. This clonotype was detected ten times or more. V dropped 6 bases and J dropped 5 bases, with 12 bases sitting between them. The CDR3 consists of 13 residues. Relying on iRepertoire HTBI primers and Arm-PCR of CDR3 regions, the team built TCR beta libraries. TCRdb analysed the multiplex PCR reads with MiXCR anew, one entry per CDR3 protein. The data hold 370,000 or so distinct CDR3 sequences, with around 15% observed a single time. Time point defined: newly diagnosed GD, antithyroid drugs for less than 3 months. Scientists built the TCR library using RNA that was extracted from PBMCs. The same specimen was also included in a second study, on T cells in Graves' hyperthyroidism and ophthalmopathy.

This TCR was sampled from a woman in her late teens or twenties with Graves disease. The V gene is TRBV12-3 or TRBV12-4, the J gene TRBJ2-3; a weak D match, TRBD1 (5 bases). This specimen was peripheral blood mononuclear cells (PBMCs), taken at new diagnosis, from a patient treated with antithyroid drugs. The CDR3 nucleotides are TGTGCCAGCAGGGACATGAATGGAGATACGCAGTATTTT. It yields the protein CASRDMNGDTQYF.